A selection of T cell receptor beta chains follows, all from one sample in a study of Graves' ophthalmopathy and Graves' hyperthyroidism. TCRdb recomputed calls from the multiplex PCR reads with MiXCR, one row per CDR3 protein. The data hold 900,000 to 1,200,000 distinct CDR3 sequences, with about 38% observed a single time. Sequenced: peripheral blood or thyroid tissue (not recorded which). The receptors were sampled from an adult man with Graves' hyperthyroidism. CDR3s include the opening cysteine and the closing phenylalanine or tryptophan. The D gene is left open where the match is weak. The size field is filled for only some rows; it gives once, few, many or a size class.

TRBJ2-5 | NA | NA | TRBV20-1 | CSAPEETQYF | TGCAGTGCTCCAGAAGAGACCCAGTACTTC
TRBJ2-7 | TRBD2 | few | TRBV10-3 | CASSYSLPGLVFDEQYF | TGTGCCAGCAGTTACTCCTTGCCGGGACTAGTATTTGACGAGCAGTACTTC
TRBJ1-1 | TRBD1 | many | TRBV20-1 | CSAVETGGYTEAFF | TGCAGTGCTGTTGAGACAGGGGGCTACACTGAAGCTTTCTTT
TRBJ2-7 | NA | few | TRBV20-1 | CSASRWDTYEQYF | TGCAGTGCCTCCCGCTGGGACACCTACGAGCAGTACTTC
TRBJ2-5 | NA | many | TRBV29-1 | CSVVAVQETQYF | TGCAGCGTTGTGGCAGTCCAAGAGACCCAGTACTTC
TRBJ1-4 | NA | few | TRBV12-3/TRBV12-4 | CASRGTLNEKLFF | TGTGCCAGCAGGGGCACTTTAAATGAAAAACTGTTTTTT
TRBJ1-6 | NA | many | TRBV5-5 | CASSPSTSSYNSPLHF | TGTGCCAGCAGCCCTTCGACGAGCTCCTATAATTCACCCCTCCACTTT
TRBJ2-5 | NA | many | TRBV7-2 | CASIPPGRGQETQYF | TGTGCCAGCATCCCACCGGGGCGGGGCCAAGAGACCCAGTACTTC
TRBJ2-7 | NA | NA | TRBV28 | CASSFSRVGREQYF | TGTGCCAGCAGTTTCTCGAGGGTTGGGCGCGAGCAGTACTTC
TRBJ2-7 | NA | NA | TRBV7-8 | CASSPGGWTYEQYF | TGTGCCAGCAGCCCCGGAGGTTGGACCTACGAGCAGTACTTC
TRBJ1-2 | NA | few | TRBV15 | CATRDSNYGYTF | TGTGCCACGAGGGACTCGAACTATGGCTACACCTTC
TRBJ2-7 | NA | NA | TRBV10-3 | CASTPARTSSYEQYF | TGTGCCAGCACCCCCGCGAGAACTAGCTCCTACGAGCAGTACTTC
TRBJ1-2 | NA | NA | TRBV15 | CATGVLYGYTF | TGTGCCACGGGGGTCCTCTATGGCTACACCTTC